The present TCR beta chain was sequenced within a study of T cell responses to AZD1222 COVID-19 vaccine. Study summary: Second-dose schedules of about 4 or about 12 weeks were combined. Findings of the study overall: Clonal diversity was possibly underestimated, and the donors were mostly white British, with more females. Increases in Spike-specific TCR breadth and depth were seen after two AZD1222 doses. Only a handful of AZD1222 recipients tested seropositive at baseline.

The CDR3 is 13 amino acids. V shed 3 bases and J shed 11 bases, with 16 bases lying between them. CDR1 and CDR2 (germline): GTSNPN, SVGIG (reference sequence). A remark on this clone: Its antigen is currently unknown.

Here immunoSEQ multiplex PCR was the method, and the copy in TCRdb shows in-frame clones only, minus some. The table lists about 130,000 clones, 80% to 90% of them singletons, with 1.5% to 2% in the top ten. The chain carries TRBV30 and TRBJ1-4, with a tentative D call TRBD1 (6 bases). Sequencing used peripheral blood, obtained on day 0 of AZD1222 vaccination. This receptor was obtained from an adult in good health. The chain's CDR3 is CAWRAQGVGKLFF. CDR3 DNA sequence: TGTGCCTGGAGGGCACAGGGCGTGGGTAAACTGTTTTTT.